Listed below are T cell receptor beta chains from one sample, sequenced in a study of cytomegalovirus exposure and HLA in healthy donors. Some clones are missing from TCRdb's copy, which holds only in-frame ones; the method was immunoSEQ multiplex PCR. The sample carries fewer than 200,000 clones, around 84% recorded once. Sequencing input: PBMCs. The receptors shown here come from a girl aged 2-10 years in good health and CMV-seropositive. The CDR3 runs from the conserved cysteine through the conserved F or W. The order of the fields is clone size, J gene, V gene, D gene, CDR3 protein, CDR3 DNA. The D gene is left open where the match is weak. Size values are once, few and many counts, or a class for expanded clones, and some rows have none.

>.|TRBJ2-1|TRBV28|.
CASSFGSGNEQFF
TGTGCCAGCAGTTTCGGGTCGGGGAATGAGCAGTTCTTC
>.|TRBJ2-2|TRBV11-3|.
CASSLNGGSVTGELFF
TGTGCCAGCAGCTTAAACGGAGGGAGTGTCACCGGGGAGCTGTTTTTT
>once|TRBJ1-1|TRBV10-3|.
CAISELAYEAFF
TGTGCCATCAGTGAGTTGGCATACGAAGCTTTCTTT
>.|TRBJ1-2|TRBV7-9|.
CANQQMNYGYTF
TGTGCCAATCAACAGATGAACTATGGCTACACCTTC
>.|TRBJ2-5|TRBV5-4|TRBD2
CASSSRLAETQYF
TGTGCCAGCAGCTCCCGACTAGCAGAGACCCAGTACTTC
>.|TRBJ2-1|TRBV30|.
CASRPGLPYNEQFF
TGTGCCTCGCGCCCGGGACTCCCCTACAATGAGCAGTTCTTC
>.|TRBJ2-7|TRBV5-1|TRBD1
CASSLSVDRSFPEQYF
TGCGCCAGCAGCTTGTCCGTGGACAGGTCATTTCCCGAGCAGTACTTC
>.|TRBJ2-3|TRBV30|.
CAWSGDISDTQYF
TGTGCCTGGAGTGGGGACATATCAGATACGCAGTATTTT
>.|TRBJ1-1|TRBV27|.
CASSPLSDSYTEAFF
TGTGCCAGCAGTCCGCTATCGGACAGTTACACTGAAGCTTTCTTT
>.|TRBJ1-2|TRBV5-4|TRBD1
CASTLGDRNNYGYTF
TGTGCCAGCACCTTGGGGGACAGAAATAACTATGGCTACACCTTC